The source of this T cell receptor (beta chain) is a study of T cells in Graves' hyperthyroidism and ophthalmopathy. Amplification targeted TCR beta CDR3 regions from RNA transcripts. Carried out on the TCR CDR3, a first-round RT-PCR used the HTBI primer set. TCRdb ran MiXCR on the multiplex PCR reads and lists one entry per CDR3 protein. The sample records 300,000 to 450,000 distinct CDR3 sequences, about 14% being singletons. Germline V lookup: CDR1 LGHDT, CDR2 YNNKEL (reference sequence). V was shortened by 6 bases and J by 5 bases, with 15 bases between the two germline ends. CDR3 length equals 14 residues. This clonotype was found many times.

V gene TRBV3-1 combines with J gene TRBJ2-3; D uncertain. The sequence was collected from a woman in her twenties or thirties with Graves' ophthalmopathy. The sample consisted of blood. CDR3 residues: CASSLDPGGDTQYF. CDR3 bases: TGTGCCAGCAGTCTAGACCCCGGCGGAGATACGCAGTATTTT.